What follows are 5 T cell receptor beta chains derived from one specimen sequenced in a study of blood T cell repertoires in COVID-19. The method was immunoSEQ multiplex PCR; TCRdb's version includes in-frame clones alone and lacks a portion of them. The profile shows approximately 200,000 clones, around 79% of them singletons. Sequences were obtained from peripheral blood. Receptors originate from a man aged 60 to 75 with active or convalescent COVID-19.

There are a few counts of this clone. The chain recombines TRBV11-3 with TRBJ1-1; D might be TRBD1 (5 bases). Trimming took off 5 bases at V and 4 bases at J, with 17 bases between the two ends. This CDR3 is built from 15 residues. Germline CDR1 SGHNT, CDR2 YENEEA. CDR3 sequence reads: CASSPSPTGGTEAFF. In DNA form, the CDR3 reads TGTGCCAGCAGCCCAAGTCCAACCGGGGGCACTGAAGCTTTCTTT.

This rearrangement joins TRBV25-1 to TRBJ1-2, with 9 bases lining up with TRBD1. J was trimmed by 4 bases and V by 6 bases; bases with no gene match: 9. The CDR3 runs 15 residues. Germline CDR1 reads MGHDK; CDR2 reads SYGVNS. The CDR3: CASRDPQGAGYGYTF. The CDR3 nucleotides read TGTGCCAGCAGGGACCCACAGGGGGCAGGCTATGGCTACACCTTC.

The V call is TRBV28, the J call TRBJ2-7, with 8 bases lining up with TRBD2. Trimming at V came to 6 bases and at J to 0 bases, leaving 7 bases not matched to a gene. The CDR3 contains 15 residues. Looked up from germline, CDR1 is MDHEN and CDR2 is SYDVKM. CDR3: CASREIAGSSYEQYF. CDR3 nucleotides: TGTGCCAGCAGGGAAATAGCGGGAAGCTCCTACGAGCAGTACTTC.

The chain joins TRBV30 to TRBJ2-3, with 10 bases fitting TRBD2. This CDR3 is built from 15 residues. Germline trimming cut 1 base from V and 4 bases from J; bases unmatched to any gene: 5. Germline V CDR1 and CDR2: GTSNPN, SVGIG (reference sequence). This CDR3 is CAWSALAGVADTQYF. CDR3 DNA sequence: TGTGCCTGGAGTGCGCTAGCGGGAGTTGCAGATACGCAGTATTTT.

This chain uses TRBV29-1 with TRBJ1-4, with a weak D call TRBD1 (5 bases). CDR3 length equals 13 residues. CDR1 is SQVTM and CDR2 is ANQGSEA in the germline V gene. V lost 7 bases, J lost 5 bases, and 14 bases lay in between. This CDR3 is CSAQGDINEKLFF. CDR3 in DNA: TGCAGCGCACAAGGGGATATCAATGAAAAACTGTTTTTT.